The sequence of this T cell receptor beta chain was determined in a study of blood T cell repertoires in COVID-19. At the level of the study: Material from acute and convalescent COVID-19 was sourced from the United States, Italy and Spain. PBMCs, B-cell-depleted T cells, or T cells provided the cDNA or gDNA that made up the material.

Worth noting for this clone: The same CDR3 also results from other DNA sequences found in this sample.

Original processing notes: For nucleated cells, counts were estimated from reference gene primer amplification. Profiling relied on immunoSEQ multiplex PCR, and the TCRdb table lists in-frame clones only, not all of them. D and trimming were read from the DNA, whereas the V and J calls and clone size are those reported in that table. The table lists over 200,000 clones, roughly 80% of them singletons, with 5.1% in the top ten. This clonotype was sampled from a human donor in a cohort sampled during active COVID-19. Input material: peripheral blood.

The CDR3 DNA is TGCGCCAGCAGCCCCCGGGTAGCGGGAGGGACGTACGAGCAGTACTTC. Amino acids: CASSPRVAGGTYEQYF. J is TRBJ2-7 and V is TRBV4-1, with 11 bases matching TRBD2. Germline-derived CDR1 and CDR2 are MGHRA and YSYEKL. Trimming removed 4 bases from V and 4 bases from J; junction bases left unmatched: 9. This CDR3 is 16 amino acids long.